The text below deals with one T cell receptor beta chain. The sample originates from a study of blood T cell repertoires in COVID-19. The overall study: The samples span acute and convalescent COVID-19 from the United States, Italy and Spain. PBMCs, B-cell-depleted T cells, or T cells were the source of the cDNA or gDNA that made up the material.

Generated by immunoSEQ multiplex PCR, the TCRdb table keeps only in-frame clones and is missing some. This sample carries 80,000 to 130,000 clones, roughly 90% of them seen once, and the ten largest clones take under 7.5%. V lost 4 bases, J lost 6 bases, and 8 bases stayed unmatched. This CDR3 is built from 14 residues. The germline V gene encodes CDR1 LNHDA and CDR2 SQIVND (reference sequence). The sequence derives from a woman in her fifties or sixties with acute or convalescent COVID-19. The chain carries TRBV19 and TRBJ1-2; 7 nucleotides match TRBD1. Input material: peripheral blood. This chain's CDR3 is CASSKGASFHGYTF. The CDR3 nucleotides read TGTGCCAGTAGTAAGGGGGCGAGTTTCCATGGCTACACCTTC.